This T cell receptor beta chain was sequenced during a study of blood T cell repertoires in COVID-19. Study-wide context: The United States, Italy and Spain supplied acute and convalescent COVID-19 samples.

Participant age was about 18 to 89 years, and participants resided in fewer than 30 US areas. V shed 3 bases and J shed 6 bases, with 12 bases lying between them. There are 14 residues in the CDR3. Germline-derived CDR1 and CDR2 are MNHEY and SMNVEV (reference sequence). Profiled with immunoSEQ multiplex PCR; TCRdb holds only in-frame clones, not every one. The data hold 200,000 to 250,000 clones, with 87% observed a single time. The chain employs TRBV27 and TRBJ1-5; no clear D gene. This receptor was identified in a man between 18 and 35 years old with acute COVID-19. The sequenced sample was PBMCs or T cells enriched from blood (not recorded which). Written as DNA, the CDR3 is TGTGCCAGCAGTTTTAGTCCTGATAGTCAGCCCCAGCATTTT. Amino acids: CASSFSPDSQPQHF.